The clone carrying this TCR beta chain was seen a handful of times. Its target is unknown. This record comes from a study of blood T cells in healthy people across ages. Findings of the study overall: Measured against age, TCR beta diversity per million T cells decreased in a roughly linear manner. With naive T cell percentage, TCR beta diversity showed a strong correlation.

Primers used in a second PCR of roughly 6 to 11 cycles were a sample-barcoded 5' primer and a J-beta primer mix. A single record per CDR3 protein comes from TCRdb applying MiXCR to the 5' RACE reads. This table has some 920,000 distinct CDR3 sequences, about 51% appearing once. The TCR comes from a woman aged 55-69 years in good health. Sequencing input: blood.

The CDR3: CASQRYFTDTQYF. The CDR3 region has the DNA TGTGCCTCCCAGCGATACTTCACAGATACGCAGTATTTT. V and J are TRBV28 and TRBJ2-3; D ambiguous. CDR3 length equals 13 residues. The germline V and J ends were trimmed by 11 bases and 2 bases, with 14 bases remaining between them. CDR1 is MDHEN and CDR2 is SYDVKM in the germline V gene.